One TCR beta chain is described in this entry. CDR3 size: 15 residues. The ends lost 4 bases at V and 5 bases at J; junction bases unmatched: 4. CDR1 is SEHNR and CDR2 is FQNEAQ in the germline V gene (reference sequence). The table came from immunoSEQ multiplex PCR; TCRdb's copy has only in-frame clones and leaves some out. The data contain 20,000 to 25,000 clones, under 85% of them singletons. The sample comes from a study of OX40 agonist ivuxolimab in advanced cancers. Study summary: Partial responses occurred in Three dose-escalation patients, one with hepatocellular carcinoma and two with cutaneous melanoma.

The chain employs TRBV7-9 and TRBJ2-5, with 13 bases aligning to TRBD2. This sequence was found in an adult with an advanced solid tumor such as melanoma, head and neck, liver or kidney cancer. Material: CD4+ or CD8+ T cells sorted from blood, obtained in a trial of the OX40 agonist ivuxolimab. This CDR3 is CASSSGLAGLETQYF. The DNA of the CDR3 is TGTGCCAGCAGCTCGGGACTAGCGGGGTTGGAGACCCAGTACTTC.